The 32 T cell receptor beta chains below all came from one sample that was sequenced in a study of CD8 T cells in ankylosing spondylitis. Study outcomes and limitations: What appeared characteristic of ankylosing spondylitis blood was a TCR beta motif of under 10 highly homologous variants.

A single record per CDR3 protein comes from TCRdb applying MiXCR to the 5' RACE reads. The sample includes almost 400,000 distinct CDR3 sequences, around 24% of them seen just once. No antigen has been identified for these receptors. Source material: blood, either unsorted or a sorted T cell fraction (not recorded which). Source of these receptors: a male donor with ankylosing spondylitis.

The CDR3 region has the DNA TGTGCCACCAGTGATGATCGACAGGGAGGGAATGAGCAGTTCTTC. Its protein is CATSDDRQGGNEQFF. This rearrangement joins TRBV24-1 to TRBJ2-1, with D perhaps being TRBD1 or TRBD2 (7 bases each). CDR3 length: 15 amino acids. The germline CDR1 and CDR2 sequences are KGHDR and SFDVKD. Trimming stripped 3 bases from V and 7 bases from J, with 15 bases between.

The table lists this clonotype with a few counts. The V gene is TRBV28, the J gene TRBJ2-7; TRBD2 might be the D (6 bases). Per the germline V gene, CDR1 is MDHEN and CDR2 is SYDVKM. The CDR3 has 16 amino acids. Trimming took off 6 bases at V and 0 bases at J, with 18 bases between the two ends. In DNA, the CDR3 is TGTGCCAGCAGCCCCAGTCTGCCCGGGAGCTCCTACGAGCAGTACTTC. Protein sequence: CASSPSLPGSSYEQYF.

This clonotype has only a few counts. This chain joins TRBV20-1 and TRBJ2-3, with D tentatively TRBD2 (6 bases). Looked up from germline, CDR1 is DFQATT and CDR2 is SNEGSKA (reference sequence). This CDR3 has 15 residues. The ends were cut back, 1 base at V and 6 bases at J, with 17 bases in the middle. The CDR3 loop reads CSARAPPRDSDTQYF. The CDR3 nucleotides are TGCAGTGCTAGAGCGCCCCCCCGGGACTCGGATACGCAGTATTTT.

V usage is TRBV20-1 and J usage is TRBJ2-5, with D hard to call. CDR3 length equals 13 residues. With 3 bases removed from V and 1 base from J, the gap between germline ends came to 9 bases. Germline loops: CDR1 DFQATT, CDR2 SNEGSKA (reference sequence). CDR3 amino acids: CSARSEPQETQYF. The CDR3, as DNA: TGCAGTGCTAGGTCGGAGCCCCAAGAGACCCAGTACTTC.

The rearrangement links TRBV5-1 to TRBJ2-1, with D hard to call. Germline V gives CDR1 SGHRS, CDR2 YFSETQ. The V gene lost 2 bases and the J gene lost 5 bases, with 11 bases spanning the gap. The CDR3 sequence is 14 residues long. CDR3 nucleotide sequence: TGCGCCAGCAGCTTTGGTGGAGCCCACAATGAGCAGTTCTTC. Its translation is CASSFGGAHNEQFF.

The V and J genes are TRBV5-1 and TRBJ1-4; D is perhaps TRBD1 (5 bases). Between the trimmed V and J ends, which lost 5 bases and 7 bases, there was a span of 18 bases. The length of the CDR3 is 15 residues. CDR1 SGHRS and CDR2 YFSETQ come from the germline V gene. CDR3 in amino acids: CASSLIRGSGEKLFF. CDR3 nucleotide sequence: TGCGCCAGCAGTCTGATAAGGGGTTCGGGTGAAAAACTGTTTTTT.

V and J are TRBV5-1 and TRBJ2-3, with D possibly matching TRBD1 (5 bases). The germline V gene encodes CDR1 SGHRS and CDR2 YFSETQ. The V end lost 0 bases, the J end lost 1 base, and 12 bases lay between the germline ends. This CDR3 contains 16 residues. The CDR3 bases are TGCGCCAGCAGCTTGGTATATACAGGTGGCACAGATACGCAGTATTTT. Residues: CASSLVYTGGTDTQYF.

This clonotype was recorded many times. J is TRBJ2-2 and V is TRBV5-1; 12 bases agree with TRBD2. The CDR3 runs to 15 residues. Losses at the gene ends were 3 bases for V and 6 bases for J; bases not matched to a gene: 3. CDR1 SGHRS and CDR2 YFSETQ come from the germline V gene. The chain's CDR3 is CASSSLAGGAGELFF. The CDR3 DNA reads TGCGCCAGCAGCTCACTAGCGGGAGGCGCCGGGGAGCTGTTTTTT. The full variable domain, with the rest looked up from reference TRBV5-1 and TRBJ2-2, is KAGVTQTPRYLIKTRGQQVTLSCSPISGHRSVSWYQQTPGQGLQFLFEYFSETQRNKGNFPGRFSGRQFSNSRSEMNVSTLELGDSALYLCASSSLAGGAGELFFGEGSRLTVL.

The chain has TRBV9 and TRBJ2-5, with a tentative D call TRBD2 (6 bases). The germline V gene encodes CDR1 SGDLS and CDR2 YYNGEE. V lost 4 bases, J lost 4 bases, and 14 bases lay in between. The CDR3 sequence is 14 residues long. The CDR3 protein is CASSQTSAGETQYF. The DNA of the CDR3 is TGTGCCAGCAGCCAGACTAGTGCGGGAGAGACCCAGTACTTC.

The chain is built from TRBV5-1 and TRBJ2-1, with D possibly called TRBD1 or TRBD2 (7 bases each). This CDR3 is built from 16 residues. Germline V gives CDR1 SGHRS, CDR2 YFSETQ. The V end was cut by 6 bases, the J end by 8 bases, with 24 bases between. CDR3 sequence reads: CASKGGGAGVIYEQFF. In DNA, the CDR3 is TGCGCCAGCAAGGGAGGGGGCGCGGGAGTGATATATGAGCAGTTCTTC.

This clonotype was recorded at least ten times. The gene calls are TRBV11-2 and TRBJ2-5; maybe TRBD2 (7 bases). CDR1 and CDR2 (germline): SGHAT, FQNNGV. V was clipped by 1 base and J by 4 bases, with 13 bases between them. There are 15 residues in the CDR3. The CDR3 loop reads CASSLVAGAAETQYF. CDR3 coding DNA: TGTGCCAGCAGCTTAGTCGCGGGGGCAGCAGAGACCCAGTACTTC.

The CDR3 DNA is TGTGCCAGCAGTTTAAGGCCGAATCCCGCAACTAATGAAAAACTGTTTTTT. Its protein product is CASSLRPNPATNEKLFF. J is TRBJ1-4 and V is TRBV27; no reliable D call. Trimming stripped 2 bases from V and 0 bases from J, with 13 bases between. This CDR3 contains 17 residues. Germline CDR1 reads MNHEY; CDR2 reads SMNVEV (reference sequence). The variable domain in full, completed from reference TRBV27 and TRBJ1-4, reads EAQVTQNPRYLITVTGKKLTVTCSQNMNHEYMSWYRQDPGLGLRQIYYSMNVEVTDKGDVPEGYKVSRKEKRNFPLILESPSPNQTSLYFCASSLRPNPATNEKLFFGSGTQLSVL.

This clonotype was counted at least ten times. The rearrangement joins TRBV4-3 to TRBJ1-1, with D maybe TRBD1 (5 bases). V lost 0 bases and J 7 bases, leaving 12 bases between the germline ends. This CDR3 is 14 amino acids long. Germline V gene lookup returns CDR1 LGHNA and CDR2 YSLEER. CDR3 loop: CASSQDATQGEAFF. CDR3 bases: TGCGCCAGCAGCCAAGATGCGACGCAGGGTGAAGCTTTCTTT.

This clonotype came up once. The genes are TRBV3-1 and TRBJ2-5; D may match TRBD1 or TRBD2 (6 bases each). The germline V gene has CDR1 LGHDT and CDR2 YNNKEL (reference sequence). CDR3 length: 16 amino acids. Trimming took 3 bases from V and 4 from J, leaving 18 bases between them. CDR3 bases: TGTGCCAGCAGCCACGATATTGGGGGGCTGAGAGAGACCCAGTACTTC. This encodes CASSHDIGGLRETQYF.

The chain has TRBV5-1 and TRBJ1-1; D is undetermined. The V gene's germline CDR1 is SGHRS and CDR2 YFSETQ. V was pared by 4 bases and J by 1 base, with 11 bases between. The CDR3 is made up of 14 amino acids. CDR3 nucleotides: TGCGCCAGCAGCGCCTCCCCTGCGAACACTGAAGCTTTCTTT. Its translation: CASSASPANTEAFF. The full variable domain, in which reference TRBV5-1 and TRBJ1-1 provide the parts outside the CDR3, is KAGVTQTPRYLIKTRGQQVTLSCSPISGHRSVSWYQQTPGQGLQFLFEYFSETQRNKGNFPGRFSGRQFSNSRSEMNVSTLELGDSALYLCASSASPANTEAFFGQGTRLTVV.

CDR3 loop: CASSPPGRSGNTIYF. CDR3 DNA sequence: TGTGCCAGCAGCCCCCCTGGGCGTTCTGGAAACACCATATATTTT. V and J are TRBV3-1 and TRBJ1-3, with D unclear. The V and J ends lost 4 bases and 1 base respectively, with 11 bases between them. This CDR3 is built from 15 residues. Germline loops: CDR1 LGHDT, CDR2 YNNKEL (reference sequence).

This chain uses TRBV3-1 with TRBJ1-2; D not resolved. V lost 5 bases, J lost 1 base, and 14 bases lay in between. Per the germline V gene, CDR1 is LGHDT and CDR2 is YNNKEL (reference sequence). The CDR3 has 15 residues. CDR3 coding DNA: TGTGCCAGCAGCACCTGGACGCAGATTAACTATGGCTACACCTTC. Encoded protein: CASSTWTQINYGYTF.

This sequence joins TRBV4-2 and TRBJ2-3; 8 nucleotides line up with TRBD2. The CDR3 is 18 amino acids. The V and J ends lost 2 bases and 3 bases, in that order; junction bases with no gene match: 13. Germline CDR1 and CDR2: LGHNA and YNFKEQ. Written as DNA, the CDR3 is TGTGCCAGCAGCCAACAAATTTCTGGTTCTAGCGGGACAGATACGCAGTATTTT. Protein product: CASSQQISGSSGTDTQYF.

This clonotype was detected only a few times. V gene TRBV4-3 combines with J gene TRBJ2-7, with D maybe TRBD2 (6 bases). Trimming took 2 bases from V and 0 from J, leaving 8 bases between them. The CDR3 has 14 residues. Looked up from germline, CDR1 is LGHNA and CDR2 is YSLEER. The CDR3 region has the DNA TGCGCCAGCAGCCAACTGGGACTCTCCTACGAGCAGTACTTC. Translating it yields CASSQLGLSYEQYF.

The V gene is TRBV20-1, the J gene TRBJ1-1; D is uncertain. The CDR3 runs 15 residues. V shed 0 bases and J shed 3 bases, with 14 bases lying between them. Germline V lookup: CDR1 DFQATT, CDR2 SNEGSKA (reference sequence). This chain's CDR3 is CSARDPRMRYTEAFF. The CDR3 bases are TGCAGTGCTAGAGATCCCAGAATGAGGTACACTGAAGCTTTCTTT.

The V and J genes are TRBV20-1 and TRBJ1-1, with TRBD1 matching over 11 bases. CDR3 length: 13 amino acids. V was clipped by 5 bases and J by 3 bases; unmatched bases: 2. The germline V gene has CDR1 DFQATT and CDR2 SNEGSKA (reference sequence). CDR3 sequence: CSAPGQGDTEAFF. The CDR3 coding sequence is TGCAGTGCTCCGGGACAGGGGGACACTGAAGCTTTCTTT.

This clonotype turned up a few times. This chain links TRBV5-6 with TRBJ2-7; 8 nucleotides agree with TRBD2. CDR3 length equals 18 residues. Germline CDR1 and CDR2: SGHDT and YYEEEE. V dropped 2 bases and J dropped 2; count of bases not matched to a gene: 15. This CDR3 reads CASSFIAGNLKSTYEQYF. The CDR3 region has the DNA TGTGCCAGCAGCTTTATAGCGGGAAACCTGAAAAGTACCTACGAGCAGTACTTC.

This clonotype was picked up many times. The rearrangement joins TRBV5-5 to TRBJ2-2, with D possibly TRBD1 on 6 matching bases. The V end was cut by 4 bases, the J end by 4 bases, with 17 bases between. CDR1 is SGHKS, CDR2 YYEKEE, per germline (reference sequence). CDR3 length: 16 amino acids. The CDR3 here is CASSRPSGDGTGELFF. DNA for the CDR3: TGTGCCAGCAGCCGCCCGTCAGGGGACGGCACCGGGGAGCTGTTTTTT.

V is TRBV5-1 and J is TRBJ2-2, with D perhaps given as TRBD1 or TRBD2 (6 bases each). There are 15 residues in the CDR3. Germline assignment: CDR1 SGHRS and CDR2 YFSETQ. Between the trimmed V and J ends, which lost 0 bases and 5 bases, there was a span of 11 bases. This CDR3 reads CASSLEGGRTGELFF. Here the CDR3 DNA reads TGCGCCAGCAGCTTGGAGGGGGGTCGGACCGGGGAGCTGTTTTTT.

CDR3: CASSDGRAAYEQYF. The CDR3 DNA is TGTGCCAGCAGTGACGGGAGGGCCGCCTACGAGCAGTACTTC. The rearrangement uses TRBV2 and TRBJ2-7; TRBD2 matches at 8 bases. The CDR3 extends over 14 amino acids. Germline-derived CDR1 and CDR2 are SNHLY and FYNNEI. V lost 3 bases and J lost 2; bases outside the gene matches: 3.

V gene TRBV15 combines with J gene TRBJ2-6; 10 bases map to TRBD2. CDR3 length equals 19 residues. CDR1 LNHNV and CDR2 YYDKDF come from the germline V gene (reference sequence). After removal of 4 bases from V and 1 base from J, the junction contained 10 bases not matched to a gene. As DNA, the CDR3 is TGTGCCACCAGCACCCGCGAGACTAGCGGGTTGTCTGGGGCCAACGTCCTGACTTTC. It specifies CATSTRETSGLSGANVLTF.

This clonotype occurred a few times. This sequence joins TRBV29-1 and TRBJ2-7; a weak D match, TRBD2 (7 bases). The V gene's germline CDR1 is SQVTM and CDR2 ANQGSEA. With 6 bases removed from V and 3 bases from J, the gap between germline ends came to 21 bases. The CDR3 sequence is 15 residues long. The CDR3 bases are TGCAGCGTCGCCACGGGGGCAGGGAGGGACTACGAGCAGTACTTC. As protein: CSVATGAGRDYEQYF.

The chain carries TRBV29-1 and TRBJ2-7; TRBD2 is a possible D gene (6 bases). Trimming removed 7 bases at V and 4 bases at J, with 11 bases between. The CDR3 has 11 residues. CDR1 is SQVTM and CDR2 is ANQGSEA in the germline V gene. CDR3 DNA sequence: TGCAGCGGAAACGCGGGGTACGAGCAGTACTTC. This codes for CSGNAGYEQYF.

Only a few counts were recorded for this clonotype. This sequence joins TRBV10-3 and TRBJ2-7; TRBD2 aligns across 10 bases. The CDR3 has 14 residues. Trimming took 9 bases from V and 6 from J; bases not matched to a gene: 11. Germline V CDR1 and CDR2: ENHRY, SYGVKD. In nucleotides, the CDR3 is TGTGCCATTCGGACTAGCGGACTAAGAGGCGAGCAGTACTTC. It is translated as CAIRTSGLRGEQYF.

The chain uses TRBV12-3 or TRBV12-4 and TRBJ1-1; D is undetermined. The CDR3 length is 13 residues. The V gene lost 6 bases and the J gene lost 1 base, with 9 bases spanning the gap. For the CDR3, the DNA is TGTGCCAGCAGAAGGACCCAGAACACTGAAGCTTTCTTT. Protein: CASRRTQNTEAFF.

V gene TRBV29-1 combines with J gene TRBJ1-1; 9 bases align to TRBD1. Germline CDR1 is SQVTM and CDR2 is ANQGSEA. J gave up 1 base and V 6 bases, and 3 bases lay outside the gene matches. The CDR3 totals 13 residues. CDR3 protein: CSVRTGANTEAFF. CDR3 nucleotide sequence: TGCAGCGTCCGGACAGGGGCGAACACTGAAGCTTTCTTT. The variable domain in full, completed from reference TRBV29-1 and TRBJ1-1, reads SAVISQKPSRDICQRGTSLTIQCQVDSQVTMMFWYRQQPGQSLTLIATANQGSEATYESGFVIDKFPISRPNLTFSTLTVSNMSPEDSSIYLCSVRTGANTEAFFGQGTRLTVV.

CDR3 in DNA: TGCGCCAGCAGCCGGGACAGGGGATGGTCAGATACGCAGTATTTT. Encoded protein: CASSRDRGWSDTQYF. The chain carries TRBV5-1 and TRBJ2-3; 10 bases line up with TRBD1. V was pared by 4 bases and J by 4 bases, with 6 bases of the junction left unmatched. In germline, CDR1 is SGHRS, CDR2 YFSETQ. This CDR3 region has 15 residues. The entire variable domain, with the rest obtained from reference TRBV5-1 and TRBJ2-3, is as follows: KAGVTQTPRYLIKTRGQQVTLSCSPISGHRSVSWYQQTPGQGLQFLFEYFSETQRNKGNFPGRFSGRQFSNSRSEMNVSTLELGDSALYLCASSRDRGWSDTQYFGPGTRLTVL.